What follows is one TCR beta chain and its context. These data belong to a study of blood T cell repertoires in COVID-19. Overall study context: Italy, Spain and the United States were the sources of the convalescent and acute COVID-19 samples.

Enrolled through a virtual design, the participants were between roughly 18 and 100 years of age and came from 24 US areas. Participant reports of clinical history set cohort assignment. Original processing notes: Amplifying reference gene primers gave estimates of nucleated cell counts. Measured with immunoSEQ multiplex PCR; TCRdb has only the in-frame clones, and not every one. D and trimming come from the DNA, and the V and J calls and clone size come from that table. Here the sample spans about 280,000 clones, roughly nine tenths being singletons. This CDR3 region has 15 residues. Trimming took 3 bases from V and 10 from J; bases not matched to a gene: 9. Per the germline V gene, CDR1 is LNHDA and CDR2 is SQIVND (reference sequence).

What was sequenced was PBMCs or T cells enriched from blood (not recorded which). The chain has TRBV19 and TRBJ2-1; TRBD2 matches at 10 bases. The clonotype comes from a woman aged 40 to 49 who had recovered from COVID-19. DNA of the CDR3: TGTGCCAGTAGTATGTGGACTGAGCGGGAGGGCGAGCAGTTCTTC. Translated, it gives CASSMWTEREGEQFF.